These 15 T cell receptor beta chains were all obtained from the same sample, sequenced in a study of cytomegalovirus exposure and HLA in healthy donors. Using immunoSEQ multiplex PCR, the repertoire was profiled, and TCRdb retains in-frame clones only, with some absent. This repertoire shows 150,000 to 200,000 clones, 87% found once; its top ten account for more than 1.3%. The sequencing input was PBMCs. These receptors were taken from a woman aged 25 to 39 in good health and CMV-seronegative.

The J gene is TRBJ1-4, the V gene TRBV2, with a tentative D call TRBD1 (5 bases). V was clipped by 6 bases and J by 10 bases, with 18 bases between them. This CDR3 is built from 14 residues. CDR1 is SNHLY, CDR2 FYNNEI, per germline. CDR3 sequence (DNA): TGTGCCAGCAGAGCTGACAGTCCCCATATAAAACTGTTTTTT. It yields the protein CASRADSPHIKLFF.

The chain combines TRBV5-6 with TRBJ2-1, with 10 bases fitting TRBD2. Trimming took 7 bases from V and 7 from J; bases not matched to a gene: 11. Germline CDR1 and CDR2: SGHDT and YYEEEE. CDR3 length: 15 amino acids. CDR3 DNA sequence: TGTGCCAGCCATCCAAGTAGCGGGGGGATTAATGAGCAGTTCTTC. Protein sequence: CASHPSSGGINEQFF.

The V and J genes are TRBV7-9 and TRBJ2-5; D ambiguous. The CDR3 has 12 amino acids. CDR1 is SEHNR and CDR2 is FQNEAQ in the germline V gene (reference sequence). Trimming removed 8 bases from V and 1 base from J, with 8 bases in between. CDR3 residues: CASCPVQETQYF. The CDR3, as DNA: TGTGCCAGCTGCCCAGTCCAAGAGACCCAGTACTTC.

This rearrangement joins TRBV29-1 to TRBJ1-1; D ambiguous. The CDR3 loop spans 13 amino acids. The germline gives CDR1 SQVTM, CDR2 ANQGSEA. The V gene lost 7 bases and the J gene lost 1 base, with 13 bases spanning the gap. The CDR3 nucleotides are TGCAGCGCCACGCCGGGATGGAACACTGAAGCTTTCTTT. Translating gives CSATPGWNTEAFF.

V usage is TRBV5-1 and J usage is TRBJ1-6; the match to TRBD1 covers 9 bases. The J segment lost 8 bases and the V segment lost 3 bases, leaving 6 bases of the junction unmatched. The germline CDR1 and CDR2 sequences are SGHRS and YFSETQ. This CDR3 comprises 15 residues. Here the CDR3 reads CASSYDRGEYSPLHF. CDR3 coding DNA: TGCGCCAGCAGCTACGACAGGGGGGAATATTCACCCCTCCACTTT.

This clone was recorded only once. The chain recombines TRBV11-1 with TRBJ2-2, with a possible D match to TRBD2 (7 bases). From germline, CDR1 is SGHAT and CDR2 FQDESV (reference sequence). The CDR3 has 18 amino acids. V was pared by 1 base and J by 3 bases, with 18 bases between. The CDR3 protein is CASSLGGRGGKDTGELFF. In DNA form, the CDR3 reads TGTGCCAGCAGCTTAGGAGGACGCGGGGGCAAGGACACCGGGGAGCTGTTTTTT.

The V call is TRBV11-2, the J call TRBJ2-7; 12 nucleotides match TRBD1. The junction had 8 bases not matched to a gene; V was cut back by 7 bases and J by 7 bases. This CDR3 spans 14 amino acids. Germline assignment: CDR1 SGHAT and CDR2 FQNNGV. DNA for the CDR3: TGTGCCAGCATAGCCGGGACAGGGGGCGGAGAGCAGTACTTC. The encoded protein is CASIAGTGGGEQYF.

The chain employs TRBV6-1 and TRBJ1-2, with D uncertain. Germline assignment: CDR1 MNHNS and CDR2 SASEGT. The CDR3 consists of 15 residues. Trimming shortened V by 5 bases and J by 3 bases, and 16 bases separated the two germline ends. This chain's CDR3 is CASSPPEQSHYGYTF. CDR3 DNA: TGTGCCAGCAGTCCCCCCGAACAGAGTCACTATGGCTACACCTTC.

The chain links TRBV5-4 to TRBJ1-2; 8 bases align to TRBD1. The CDR3 has 15 residues. The J segment lost 4 bases and the V segment lost 4 bases, leaving 9 bases of the junction unmatched. The V gene's germline CDR1 is SGHNT and CDR2 YYREEE (reference sequence). Here the CDR3 DNA reads TGTGCCAGCAGCCGTGACAGGGGCCCAGGCTATGGCTACACCTTC. The encoded protein is CASSRDRGPGYGYTF.

The chain links TRBV5-1 to TRBJ2-3; 7 bases align to TRBD1. The germline V gene encodes CDR1 SGHRS and CDR2 YFSETQ. Trimming took 0 bases from V and 1 from J; bases not matched to a gene: 2. The CDR3 runs to 15 residues. CDR3 residues: CASSLGGGGTDTQYF. The CDR3 coding sequence is TGCGCCAGCAGCTTGGGAGGGGGCGGCACAGATACGCAGTATTTT.

This clone occurred once. V and J are TRBV30 and TRBJ2-1, with D possibly TRBD1 on 5 matching bases. The CDR3 length is 15 residues. Germline CDR1 is GTSNPN and CDR2 is SVGIG (reference sequence). V was cut by 0 bases and J by 6 bases, with 15 bases left in between. CDR3 protein: CAWSVRTQRGNEQFF. DNA of the CDR3: TGTGCCTGGAGTGTTCGTACCCAAAGGGGCAATGAGCAGTTCTTC.

The V gene is TRBV6-6, the J gene TRBJ2-1; D perhaps matches TRBD2 (7 bases). The CDR3 contains 15 residues. Trimming removed 7 bases at V and 0 bases at J, with 13 bases between. CDR1 is MNHNY, CDR2 SVGAGI, per germline (reference sequence). CDR3 nucleotide sequence: TGTGCCAGCACGGGGGGCGAAATCTCCTACAATGAGCAGTTCTTC. Protein sequence: CASTGGEISYNEQFF.

This clone came up a few times. The chain joins TRBV20-1 to TRBJ1-2, with a tentative D call TRBD1 (5 bases). The V end lost 7 bases, the J end lost 4 bases, and 10 bases lay between the germline ends. The CDR3 is made up of 11 amino acids. Germline values: CDR1 DFQATT, CDR2 SNEGSKA (reference sequence). The CDR3 region is CSVDSGYGYTF. CDR3 bases: TGCAGTGTCGACAGTGGCTATGGCTACACCTTC.

This chain connects TRBV5-1 to TRBJ2-7; no reliable D call. V was shortened by 2 bases and J by 2 bases, with 8 bases between the two germline ends. The CDR3 consists of 13 residues. Looked up from germline, CDR1 is SGHRS and CDR2 is YFSETQ. In DNA form, the CDR3 reads TGCGCCAGCAGCTTTGACACCCCCTACGAGCAGTACTTC. Its translation is CASSFDTPYEQYF.

The chain joins TRBV2 to TRBJ1-3; the D is unclear. The germline CDR1 and CDR2 sequences are SNHLY and FYNNEI. There are 14 residues in the CDR3. V was shortened by 6 bases and J by 0 bases, with 9 bases between the two germline ends. The CDR3 loop is CASRREISGNTIYF. In nucleotides, the CDR3 is TGTGCCAGCAGGCGGGAGATCTCTGGAAACACCATATATTTT. The entire variable domain, with the rest obtained from reference TRBV2 and TRBJ1-3, is as follows: EPEVTQTPSHQVTQMGQEVILRCVPISNHLYFYWYRQILGQKVEFLVSFYNNEISEKSEIFDDQFSVERPDGSNFTLKIRSTKLEDSAMYFCASRREISGNTIYFGEGSWLTVV.